A selection of T cell receptor beta chains follows, all from one sample in a study of blood T cells in healthy people across ages. TCRdb reprocessed the 5' RACE reads with MiXCR, giving one entry per CDR3 protein. The table shows about 760,000 distinct CDR3 sequences, with more than 55% occurring only once. Sequencing used blood. These receptors all stem from a man between 35 and 55 years old in good health. The CDR3 runs from the conserved cysteine through the conserved F or W. A D gene is named only where the DNA matches it firmly. Size is stated for part of the rows, as once, few or many counts, or as a class when the clone is expanded.

clone_size	d_call	v_call	j_call	cdr3_aa	cdr3_nt
.	.	TRBV29-1	TRBJ1-1	CSVVQGSTEAFF	TGCAGCGTTGTTCAGGGCTCAACTGAAGCTTTCTTT
.	TRBD2	TRBV20-1	TRBJ2-1	CSARPSGSSYNEQFF	TGCAGTGCTAGACCGAGCGGGAGCTCCTACAATGAGCAGTTCTTC
.	TRBD2	TRBV7-9	TRBJ2-7	CASKSGTSGSYEQYF	TGTGCCAGCAAATCTGGGACTAGCGGGAGCTACGAGCAGTACTTC
.	.	TRBV20-1	TRBJ2-1	CSAKTSYNEQFF	TGCAGTGCTAAAACTAGCTACAATGAGCAGTTCTTC
few	TRBD2	TRBV5-1	TRBJ2-5	CASSLSGGTETQYF	TGCGCCAGCAGCTTGTCCGGGGGGACGGAGACCCAGTACTTC
.	.	TRBV3-1	TRBJ2-6	CASSPPALAGANVLTF	TGTGCCAGCAGCCCTCCGGCCTTAGCTGGGGCCAACGTCCTGACTTTC
.	TRBD2	TRBV7-3	TRBJ2-3	CASSFTGLEKISSTDTQYF	TGTGCCAGCAGCTTTACGGGACTAGAGAAAATCTCTAGCACAGATACGCAGTATTTT
.	.	TRBV2	TRBJ2-7	CASSGLQGDQYEQYF	TGTGCCAGCAGTGGATTACAGGGTGACCAATACGAGCAGTACTTC
few	.	TRBV20-1	TRBJ2-7	CSGSGWDYEQYF	TGCAGTGGCTCGGGTTGGGACTACGAGCAGTACTTC
.	.	TRBV4-2	TRBJ1-2	CASSPSDFFPMGEGYTF	TGTGCCAGCAGCCCCTCGGACTTTTTCCCCATGGGTGAAGGCTACACCTTC
.	TRBD1	TRBV7-9	TRBJ2-3	CASSSGQGTQYF	TGTGCCAGCAGCTCCGGACAGGGGACGCAGTATTTT
.	TRBD2	TRBV20-1	TRBJ2-5	CSAVTSGRAETQYF	TGCAGTGCTGTAACTAGCGGGAGGGCAGAGACCCAGTACTTC
.	TRBD2	TRBV11-2	TRBJ2-1	CASSLGLAGAGVEQFF	TGTGCCAGCAGCTTAGGACTAGCGGGGGCCGGGGTTGAGCAGTTCTTC
.	.	TRBV12-3/TRBV12-4	TRBJ2-7	CASSRDGDTYEQYF	TGTGCCAGCAGTCGGGACGGCGATACGTACGAGCAGTACTTC
.	TRBD1	TRBV29-1	TRBJ2-1	CSVEVWNTKDRLNEQFF	TGCAGCGTTGAAGTCTGGAATACTAAGGACAGGTTAAATGAGCAGTTCTTC
few	.	TRBV12-3/TRBV12-4	TRBJ2-5	CASSGPSSQETQYF	TGTGCCAGCAGTGGGCCATCGAGCCAAGAGACCCAGTACTTC
.	.	TRBV12-3/TRBV12-4	TRBJ2-4	CASISGQSHSREQYF	TGTGCCAGCATCTCAGGACAGTCCCATTCAAGGGAGCAGTACTTC
.	.	TRBV28	TRBJ2-1	CASSPRNLPNNEQFF	TGTGCCAGCAGCCCCAGGAACCTTCCTAACAATGAGCAGTTCTTC
.	TRBD1	TRBV29-1	TRBJ1-1	CSVSGQGNTEAFF	TGCAGCGTTTCGGGACAGGGAAACACTGAAGCTTTCTTT
.	.	TRBV20-1	TRBJ2-3	CSARESDTDTQYF	TGCAGTGCTAGAGAAAGCGACACAGATACGCAGTATTTT
.	.	TRBV29-1	TRBJ2-7	CSVEVPSVGSSEYEQYF	TGCAGCGTTGAAGTTCCTAGCGTAGGCTCCTCCGAGTACGAGCAGTACTTC
.	TRBD1	TRBV20-1	TRBJ2-1	CSATRVKQGAFGNEQFF	TGCAGTGCTACGCGCGTAAAGCAGGGGGCATTTGGGAATGAGCAGTTCTTC
.	TRBD1	TRBV19	TRBJ1-2	CASSTLGTVPYGYTF	TGTGCCAGTAGTACACTCGGGACAGTCCCCTATGGCTACACCTTC
.	.	TRBV29-1	TRBJ1-1	CSDLGVWDTEAFF	TGCAGCGACCTAGGGGTATGGGACACTGAAGCTTTCTTT
few	.	TRBV15	TRBJ2-5	CATSRDPQETQYF	TGTGCCACCAGCAGAGACCCTCAAGAGACCCAGTACTTC
.	.	TRBV7-3	TRBJ2-1	CASSLVGGEGNEQFF	TGTGCCAGCAGCTTAGTGGGTGGAGAGGGGAATGAGCAGTTCTTC